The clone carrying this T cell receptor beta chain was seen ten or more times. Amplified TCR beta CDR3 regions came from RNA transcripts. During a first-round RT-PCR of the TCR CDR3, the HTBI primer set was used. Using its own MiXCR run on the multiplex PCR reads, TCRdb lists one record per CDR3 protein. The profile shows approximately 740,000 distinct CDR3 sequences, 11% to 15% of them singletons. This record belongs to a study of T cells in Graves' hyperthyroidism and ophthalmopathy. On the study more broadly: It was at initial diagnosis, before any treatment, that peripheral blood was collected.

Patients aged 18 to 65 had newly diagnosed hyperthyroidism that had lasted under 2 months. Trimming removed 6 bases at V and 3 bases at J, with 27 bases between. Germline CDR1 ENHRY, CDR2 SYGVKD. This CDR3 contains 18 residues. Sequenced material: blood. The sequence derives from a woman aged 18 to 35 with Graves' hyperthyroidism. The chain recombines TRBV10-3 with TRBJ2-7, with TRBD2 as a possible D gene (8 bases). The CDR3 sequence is CAISARGIPGTRDYEQYF. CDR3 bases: TGTGCCATCAGCGCCAGGGGGATTCCCGGGACTAGGGACTACGAGCAGTACTTC.